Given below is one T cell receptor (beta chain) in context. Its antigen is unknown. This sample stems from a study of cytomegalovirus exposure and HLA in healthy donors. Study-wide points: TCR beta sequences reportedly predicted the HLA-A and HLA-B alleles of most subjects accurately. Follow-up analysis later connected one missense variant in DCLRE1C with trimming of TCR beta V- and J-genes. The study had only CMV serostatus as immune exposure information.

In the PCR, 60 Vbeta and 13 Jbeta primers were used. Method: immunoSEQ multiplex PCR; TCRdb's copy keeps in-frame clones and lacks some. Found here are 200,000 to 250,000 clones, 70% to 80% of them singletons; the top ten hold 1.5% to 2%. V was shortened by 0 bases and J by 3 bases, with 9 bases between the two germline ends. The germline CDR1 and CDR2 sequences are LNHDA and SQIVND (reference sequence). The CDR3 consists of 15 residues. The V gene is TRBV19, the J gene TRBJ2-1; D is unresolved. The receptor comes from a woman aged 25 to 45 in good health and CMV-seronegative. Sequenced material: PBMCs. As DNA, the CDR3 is TGTGCCAGTAGTATAGATCAAGCTTACTACAATGAGCAGTTCTTC. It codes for CASSIDQAYYNEQFF.